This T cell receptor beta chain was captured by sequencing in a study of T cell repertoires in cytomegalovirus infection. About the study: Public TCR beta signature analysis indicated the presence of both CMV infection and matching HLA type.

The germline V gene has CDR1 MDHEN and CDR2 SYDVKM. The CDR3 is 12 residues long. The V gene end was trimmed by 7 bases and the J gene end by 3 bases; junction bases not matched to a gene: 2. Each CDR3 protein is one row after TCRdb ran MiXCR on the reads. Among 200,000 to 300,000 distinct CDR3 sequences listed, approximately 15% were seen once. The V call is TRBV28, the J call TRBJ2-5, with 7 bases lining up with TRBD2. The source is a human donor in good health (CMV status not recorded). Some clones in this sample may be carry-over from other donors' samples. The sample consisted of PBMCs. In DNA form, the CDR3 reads TGTGCCAGCACCACTAGCGAAGAGACCCAGTACTTC. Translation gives CASTTSEETQYF.